This T cell receptor (beta chain) is drawn from a study of T cell responses to AZD1222 COVID-19 vaccine (TCRdb year 2021). About the full investigation: AZD1222 recipients whose second dose came at about 4 weeks and those whose second dose came at about 12 weeks were combined into one group, since spike-specific TCR depth and breadth did not differ between the two schedules. Trial participants were enrolled by age into subgroups of 18-55, 56-69 and 70-plus years, and roughly 160, 29 and 62 TCR-sequenced participants, respectively, were included in these subgroups. TCR sequencing covered 230 to 250 trial participants: 200 to 220 given two doses of AZD1222 and around 25 given two doses of MenACWY control vaccine.

The CDR3 regions of human TCRbeta chains were analyzed by immunosequencing. The study's own analysis went as follows. Repertoire TCRs were checked for matches against a reference library of SARS-CoV-2-specific TCRs that had been generated using the MIRA antigen-specificity platform. Breadth was defined as the fraction of unique TCRs that were SARS-CoV-2-associated. Depth was defined as the fraction of total T cells that were SARS-CoV-2-associated. Using the MIRA data, each spike-specific TCR was assigned both to the spike region to which the TCR was reactive and to a CD4 or CD8 class. Log10-transformed breadth and depth values were compared by one-way ANOVA with Sidak's multiple comparisons tests. TCRdb provides this immuneACCESS table in a form limited to in-frame rearrangements. Some clones are lacking; in checked studies, under half of them reflect an unresolved V gene, and why the rest are absent is not known. From that table come the V and J calls and clone size; the DNA was used to work out D and trimming. The sample profile shows about 150,000 clones; more than 75% of them were found once. The ten largest account for 18% of the sample.

The CDR1 and CDR2 encoded by the germline V gene are SGHRS and YFSETQ. The CDR3, cysteine through phenylalanine, is 15 amino acids long. CDR3 DNA only is kept here, 45 bases in frame from base 1. The germline V and J ends show losses of 6 bases and 2 bases respectively, and no gene match explains 7 bases of the junction. Comments on this clone: Its antigen remains undetermined. Base qualities are not recorded, but no much larger clone differs from it by a single base.

This sample's time point label indicates: baseline before first vaccination. The vaccinee samples were drawn from two UK trials, COV001 and COV002, one of which was a single-blind randomized controlled phase 2/3 trial testing AZD1222 (ChAdOx1 nCoV-19) in healthy adults. Trial participant PBMC samples were collected at day 0 and day 28 after the second dose for TCRbeta chain sequencing. The full study reports these points: The 56-69-year group was small, and its depth increase did not reach significance, likely because of low power. Only five or six AZD1222 recipients were SARS-CoV-2 seropositive at baseline, limiting conclusions about previously exposed vaccinees. Spike-specific TCR breadth and depth rose significantly after two AZD1222 doses compared with day 0 and with MenACWY recipients. Participants were mostly white British, with more females than males. The authors suggested clonal diversity may have been underestimated. CD4 TCRs associated with the vaccine covered the entire spike protein, and the dominant responses were in regions 160-218 and 743-854. Reportedly, almost half of the unique spike-specific TCRs recognized epitopes lying outside the regions that are mutated in the B.1.351 and B.1.1.7 variants. Because no day 14 peak-response samples were available, the repertoires could be characterized only after the peak T cell response.

Sequencing used peripheral blood, obtained on day 0 of AZD1222 vaccination. The V and J segments used are TRBV5-1 and TRBJ2-2, and TRBD1 matches 7 of the central bases. This sequence originates from an adult in good health. Here the CDR3 is given as CASNLGQPNTGELFF. The DNA sequence is as follows: TGCGCCAGCAACCTGGGACAGCCAAACACCGGGGAGCTGTTTTTT.